The 14 T cell receptor beta chains listed next were all sequenced from one sample in a study of OX40 agonist ivuxolimab in advanced cancers. Clones were sequenced by immunoSEQ multiplex PCR, and TCRdb holds only the in-frame ones, with some missing. Seen here are about 82,000 clones, just over 85% observed once, and the top ten hold approximately 0.71%. Sequencing used CD4+ or CD8+ T cells sorted from blood, obtained in a trial of the OX40 agonist ivuxolimab. The receptors stem from an adult with an advanced solid tumor such as melanoma, head and neck, liver or kidney cancer.

V is TRBV9 and J is TRBJ2-1; 10 bases agree with TRBD2. CDR3 length: 17 amino acids. The germline V gene encodes CDR1 SGDLS and CDR2 YYNGEE. Germline trimming cut 0 bases from V and 5 bases from J; bases unmatched to any gene: 8. The CDR3 nucleotides read TGTGCCAGCAGCGTAGCCCTAGCGGGAGTAGGGGACAATGAGCAGTTCTTC. It is translated as CASSVALAGVGDNEQFF.

The V and J genes are TRBV5-1 and TRBJ2-3; TRBD1 aligns across 11 bases. The CDR3 runs 16 residues. The J segment lost 7 bases and the V segment lost 4 bases, leaving 11 bases of the junction unmatched. Germline loops: CDR1 SGHRS, CDR2 YFSETQ. The CDR3 region has the DNA TGCGCCAGCAGCAGGGAACCGGGACAGGGGGTTTATACGCAGTATTTT. Protein: CASSREPGQGVYTQYF.

This chain uses TRBV11-3 with TRBJ2-1; 9 bases match TRBD2. V trimming: 5 bases; J trimming: 3 bases; junction bases outside the gene matches: 5. The V gene's germline CDR1 is SGHNT and CDR2 YENEEA. The CDR3 length is 15 residues. Here the CDR3 reads CASSPRTSDYNEQFF. The CDR3, as DNA: TGTGCCAGCAGCCCAAGGACTAGCGACTACAATGAGCAGTTCTTC.

The sample holds one count of this clone. DNA for the CDR3: TGTGCCAGCAGCTTACTGGACTTCTCCTACAATGAGCAGTTCTTC. Its protein product is CASSLLDFSYNEQFF. V usage is TRBV7-2 and J usage is TRBJ2-1; possible D gene TRBD2, 5 bases. The germline CDR1 and CDR2 sequences are SGHTA and FQGNSA. The germline V and J ends were trimmed by 2 bases and 0 bases, with 8 bases remaining between them. The CDR3 spans 15 residues. The entire variable domain, with the rest obtained from reference TRBV7-2 and TRBJ2-1, is as follows: GAGVSQSPSNKVTEKGKDVELRCDPISGHTALYWYRQSLGQGLEFLIYFQGNSAPDKSGLPSDRFSAERTGGSVSTLTIQRTQQEDSAVYLCASSLLDFSYNEQFFGPGTRLTVL.

This chain connects TRBV30 to TRBJ1-2, with a tentative D call TRBD1 (5 bases). Looked up from germline, CDR1 is GTSNPN and CDR2 is SVGIG (reference sequence). V was cut by 2 bases and J by 6 bases, with 13 bases left in between. The CDR3 covers 13 residues. The CDR3 bases are TGTGCCTGGAGTCTTGGCACGGGGGATGGCTACACCTTC. This sequence encodes CAWSLGTGDGYTF.

The chain combines TRBV7-9 with TRBJ2-2, with 7 bases matching TRBD1. This CDR3 comprises 14 residues. Unmatched junction bases numbered 5, after V lost 3 bases and J lost 7 bases. Germline assignment: CDR1 SEHNR and CDR2 FQNEAQ (reference sequence). The CDR3 region has the DNA TGTGCCAGCAGCTTCCGACAGGGAAGCGGGGAGCTGTTTTTT. It yields the protein CASSFRQGSGELFF. The full variable domain, with the rest looked up from reference TRBV7-9 and TRBJ2-2, is DTGVSQNPRHKITKRGQNVTFRCDPISEHNRLYWYRQTLGQGPEFLTYFQNEAQLEKSRLLSDRFSAERPKGSFSTLEIQRTEQGDSAMYLCASSFRQGSGELFFGEGSRLTVL.

The rearrangement joins TRBV10-3 to TRBJ1-3, with unresolved D. The CDR3 extends over 15 amino acids. The V gene lost 8 bases and the J gene lost 0 bases, with 14 bases spanning the gap. Germline loops: CDR1 ENHRY, CDR2 SYGVKD. In nucleotides, the CDR3 is TGTGCCATCGGACCTGGCATCCCCTCTGGAAACACCATATATTTT. It yields the protein CAIGPGIPSGNTIYF.

The chain uses TRBV5-4 and TRBJ1-2; D possibly corresponds to TRBD1 (5 bases). Trimming shortened V by 4 bases and J by 6 bases, and 16 bases separated the two germline ends. CDR3 size: 14 residues. Germline V gene sequence: CDR1 SGHNT, CDR2 YYREEE (reference sequence). The CDR3 protein is CASSRGGQNHGYTF. In DNA, the CDR3 is TGTGCCAGCAGCCGGGGGGGTCAGAATCATGGCTACACCTTC.

V is TRBV7-4 and J is TRBJ2-7; TRBD1 agrees at 7 bases. Per the germline V gene, CDR1 is SGHVT and CDR2 is SQSDAQ. CDR3 length equals 15 residues. V was pared by 1 base and J by 4 bases, with 7 bases of the junction left unmatched. CDR3 amino acids: CASSLDRGEAYEQYF. CDR3 in DNA: TGTGCCAGCAGCTTAGACAGGGGAGAGGCGTACGAGCAGTACTTC.

This clone showed up just a few times. This sequence joins TRBV7-9 and TRBJ2-5; a possible D gene is TRBD1 (6 bases). From germline, CDR1 is SEHNR and CDR2 FQNEAQ (reference sequence). V was cut by 5 bases and J by 5 bases, with 9 bases left in between. The CDR3 sequence is 12 residues long. CDR3 in DNA: TGTGCCAGCAGCGTTGACAGGGAGACCCAGTACTTC. Amino acids: CASSVDRETQYF.

The chain has TRBV4-3 and TRBJ2-2, with D possibly matching TRBD1 (6 bases). CDR3 length: 15 amino acids. Looked up from germline, CDR1 is LGHNA and CDR2 is YSLEER. The V gene lost 5 bases and the J gene lost 3 bases, with 13 bases spanning the gap. The CDR3: CASSSNTGYTGELFF. The CDR3 coding sequence is TGCGCCAGCAGCTCGAATACAGGGTACACCGGGGAGCTGTTTTTT.

V is TRBV6-1 and J is TRBJ1-4; D is possibly TRBD1 (5 bases). V was trimmed by 4 bases and J by 6 bases, leaving 9 bases between them. Germline assignment: CDR1 MNHNS and CDR2 SASEGT. This CDR3 has 13 residues. The CDR3 region is CASSASGDEKLFF. CDR3 coding DNA: TGTGCCAGCAGTGCCTCGGGGGATGAAAAACTGTTTTTT.

The V call is TRBV9, the J call TRBJ2-5; the match to TRBD2 covers 10 bases. V trimming: 7 bases; J trimming: 2 bases; junction bases outside the gene matches: 8. Germline CDR1 SGDLS, CDR2 YYNGEE. This CDR3 is built from 15 residues. The CDR3: CASSRAGGTQETQYF. CDR3 sequence (DNA): TGTGCCAGCTCGCGAGCGGGAGGGACACAAGAGACCCAGTACTTC. The full variable domain, its missing parts supplied by reference TRBV9 and TRBJ2-5, is DSGVTQTPKHLITATGQRVTLRCSPRSGDLSVYWYQQSLDQGLQFLIQYYNGEERAKGNILERFSAQQFPDLHSELNLSSLELGDSALYFCASSRAGGTQETQYFGPGTRLLVL.

In the case of this clone: One end of the junction does not line up with germline, which may come from a read error. The rearrangement joins TRBV6-5 to TRBJ2-5; D is undetermined. CDR1 and CDR2 (germline): MNHEY, SVGAGI. CDR3 size: 13 residues. The CDR3 is CASSSTLQGTQYF. CDR3 nucleotide sequence: TGTGCCAGCAGTTCTACACTACAAGGGACCCAGTACTTC.